The clone carrying this T cell receptor (beta chain) has only one observation. This CDR3 has 15 residues. Trimming at V came to 3 bases and at J to 3 bases, leaving 4 bases not matched to a gene. CDR1 is MDHEN, CDR2 SYDVKM, per germline. This entry belongs to a study of cytomegalovirus exposure and HLA in healthy donors. Generated by immunoSEQ multiplex PCR, the TCRdb table keeps only in-frame clones and is missing some. This sample yields some 110,000 clones, of which around 87% are seen a single time; approximately 4% belongs to the top ten. Sequencing was carried out using PBMCs. The source is a woman between 18 and 29 years old in good health and CMV-seropositive. The chain has TRBV28 and TRBJ1-3; 8 bases line up with TRBD1. The CDR3, as DNA: TGTGCCAGCAGTTTGTCAGGGGGCGGTGGAAACACCATATATTTT. Translation gives CASSLSGGGGNTIYF.